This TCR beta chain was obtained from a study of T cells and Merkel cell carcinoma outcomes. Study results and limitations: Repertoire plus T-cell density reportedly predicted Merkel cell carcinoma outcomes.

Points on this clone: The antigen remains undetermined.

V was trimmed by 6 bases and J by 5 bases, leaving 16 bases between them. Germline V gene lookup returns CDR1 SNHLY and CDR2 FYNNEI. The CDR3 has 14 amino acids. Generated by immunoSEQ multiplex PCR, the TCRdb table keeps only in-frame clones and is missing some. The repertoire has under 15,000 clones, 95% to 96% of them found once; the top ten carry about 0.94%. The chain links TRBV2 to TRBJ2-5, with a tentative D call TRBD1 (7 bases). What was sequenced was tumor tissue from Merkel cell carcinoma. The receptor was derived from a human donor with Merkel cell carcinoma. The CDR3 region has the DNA TGTGCCAGCAGCGACAGGGAGGTTGGTGAGACCCAGTACTTC. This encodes CASSDREVGETQYF.